This T cell receptor (beta chain) was recovered during a study of beta chain features in type 1 diabetes. Looking at the study overall: Age, gender and cell yields were alike across patients and healthy donors.

This clone came up a few times. Its specificity is unknown. General study results and limits: Moderately but significantly shorter TCRB CDR3s were found in Type 1 diabetes patients in all four CD4+ subsets. VDJ junctions from type 1 diabetes patients carried fewer insertions and larger deletions.

Expressed TCRB transcripts were sequenced, since all the RNA that had been isolated was reverse transcribed. The data were produced by immunoSEQ multiplex PCR, yet TCRdb's version contains in-frame clones alone and is incomplete. The sample consists of over 650,000 clones, more than 12% of them appearing once. Sequencing was performed on naive CD4+ T cells from blood. The receptor's source is a man aged 18 to 35 with type 1 diabetes.

CDR3 amino acids: CASRGTGSGYTF. Written as DNA, the CDR3 is TGTGCCAGCAGGGGGACAGGGTCTGGCTACACCTTC. The chain employs TRBV6-5 and TRBJ1-2; TRBD1 aligns across 9 bases. The CDR3 runs 12 residues. Germline CDR1 reads MNHEY; CDR2 reads SVGAGI. Germline trimming cut 6 bases from V and 7 bases from J; bases unmatched to any gene: 3.